The source of this T cell receptor (beta chain) is a study of graft-versus-host responses after intestinal transplantation (dated by TCRdb to the early 2020s). About the study as a whole: The transplants that recipients received were multivisceral, liver-intestinal, or isolated intestinal. To identify alloreactive clones, pre-transplant mixed lymphocyte reaction products were sequenced and compared with unstimulated pre-transplant donor and recipient T cells. All recipients received anti-thymocyte globulin induction followed by maintenance tacrolimus and steroids for about three years. After intestinal transplantation, graft-versus-host and host-versus-graft alloreactive T cell clones in the graft, circulation and bone marrow were tracked using bulk TCR-beta CDR3 sequencing. Samples from a few later patients were sequenced in-house on an Illumina MiSeq with MiXCR processing rather than by the commercial service. Of the roughly 25 intestinal transplant recipients enrolled in the cohort, one of whom was a retransplant, a few patients without pretransplant specimens were excluded. A peak of at least 4% donor T cells among recipient peripheral blood mononuclear cells was the definition used for donor T cell macrochimerism.

Libraries were built with the immunoSEQ multiplex PCR assay. For most patients, high-throughput TCR-beta CDR3 sequencing of genomic DNA was performed by Adaptive Biotechnologies. The authors' analysis ran thus. TCR sequencing data were retrieved from Adaptive's ImmunoSEQ software for about 17 patients, whereas a few other patients were processed with MiXCR and VDJtools. CDR3 nucleotide sequences shared between donor and recipient were removed because their origin could not be assigned. To count as alloreactive, a clone needed at least 2-fold expansion over unstimulated cells and a minimum CFSE-low frequency of 0.002% (template counts) or 0.001% (read counts). Mappable clones were those detected in sequenced pre-transplant spleen, lymph node, or MLR CFSE-low populations of the donor or recipient. Cumulative frequency of alloreactive clones was calculated as a percentage of all sequences weighted by copy number. TCRdb limited this immuneACCESS table to in-frame rearrangements with V and J called. A share of clones is missing; checked studies link under half to unresolved V genes, and the rest is unexplained. V and J calls and clone size are given by that table; D and trimming were obtained from the DNA. The sample table holds around 37,000 clones, of which approximately 86% were seen once. Approximately 18% of the sample belongs to the ten largest clones.

Summary of the overall study and its limitations: Conclusions were limited by the relatively low number and heterogeneity of intestinal transplant patients. Early after transplant, declines in HvG clones were associated with peak levels of circulating GvH clones. In the allografts of patients with donor T cell macrochimerism, GvH to HvG T cell clonal ratios were high. GvH clones turned up in recipient bone marrow, with some appearing earlier in ileal mucosa or blood, a pattern consistent with an intestinal mucosal origin.

Regarding this clone: Its antigen is still unknown. Per-nucleotide qualities are absent, and no much larger clonotype sits a single base away.

Intraepithelial and lamina propria lymphocytes were isolated from graft specimens using dithiothreitol, EDTA incubations and collagenase D digestion. Serial intestinal graft biopsy specimens collected up to 600 days after transplant underwent bulk TCR-beta sequencing. The sequencing here drew on ileum tissue, taken almost 210 days after intestinal transplant. The TCR sequence derives from a human patient who received an intestinal transplant, so some T cells may come from the graft donor.

The CDR3 is CASSLTRGDSYNEQFF. The sequence in DNA is TGTGCCAGCAGTTTAACGCGGGGAGACTCCTACAATGAGCAGTTCTTC. Recombination linked TRBV28 to TRBJ2-1; possibly the D gene is TRBD2, per 6 matching bases. V and J are truncated by 2 bases and 0 bases respectively, leaving an intervening sequence of 11 bases. The CDR3 contains 16 residues, cysteine and phenylalanine counted. The DNA shown is the 48-base CDR3, in frame from base 1. CDR1 and CDR2 are drawn from the germline V gene: MDHEN, SYDVKM.